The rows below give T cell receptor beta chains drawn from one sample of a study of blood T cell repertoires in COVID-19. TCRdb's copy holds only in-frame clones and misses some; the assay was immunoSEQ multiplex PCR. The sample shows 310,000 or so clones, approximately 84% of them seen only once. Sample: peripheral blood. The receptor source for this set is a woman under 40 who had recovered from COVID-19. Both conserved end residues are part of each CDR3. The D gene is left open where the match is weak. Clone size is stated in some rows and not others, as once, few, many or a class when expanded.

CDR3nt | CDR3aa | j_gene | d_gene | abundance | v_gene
TGCGCCAGCAGCCAAGAGGACTGGGGACTAGCGGGAGGAGAGACCCAGTACTTC | CASSQEDWGLAGGETQYF | TRBJ2-5 | TRBD2 | - | TRBV4-1
TGTGCCAGCAGCCCGGGACAGGGGGGTACTGGGGCCAACGTCCTGACTTTC | CASSPGQGGTGANVLTF | TRBJ2-6 | TRBD1 | - | TRBV5-6
TGTGCTAGTGCCCCATTCTCGGACAGGGAGCTCGGCTACACCTTC | CASAPFSDRELGYTF | TRBJ1-2 | TRBD1 | - | TRBV12-5
TGTGCCAGCAGTCGTGGGACTAGCGGATACAATGAGCAGTTCTTC | CASSRGTSGYNEQFF | TRBJ2-1 | TRBD2 | - | TRBV9
TGTGCCATCAGCTTGGGACAGGATAATTCACCCCTCCACTTT | CAISLGQDNSPLHF | TRBJ1-6 | TRBD1 | - | TRBV10-3
TGTGCCAGTAGTATCTCCCCGACAGGGTCCTACGAGCAGTACTTC | CASSISPTGSYEQYF | TRBJ2-7 | TRBD1 | - | TRBV19
TGTGCCAGTCAGGGACAGGCCCGAGTTGATACGCAGTATTTT | CASQGQARVDTQYF | TRBJ2-3 | TRBD1 | once | TRBV24-1
TGTGCCAGCAGCTCAGACTCCTTACGGCATGGCTACACCTTC | CASSSDSLRHGYTF | TRBJ1-2 | - | once | TRBV5-5
TGTGCCAGCAGCTTAGGGTACGGGGTGAACACTGAAGCTTTCTTT | CASSLGYGVNTEAFF | TRBJ1-1 | - | - | TRBV11-2
TGTGCCAGCAGTCCGAATCAGCCCCAGCATTTT | CASSPNQPQHF | TRBJ1-5 | - | - | TRBV6-5
TGTGCCAGCAGTCCCGGGGACAGGGGGCTGGAGACCCAGTACTTC | CASSPGDRGLETQYF | TRBJ2-5 | TRBD1 | - | TRBV27
TGCAGCGTTGAAACGGGGTTTGGCTACACCTTC | CSVETGFGYTF | TRBJ1-2 | - | - | TRBV29-1
TGTGCCATCATAGACGGGGAGAACACTGAAGCTTTCTTT | CAIIDGENTEAFF | TRBJ1-1 | - | - | TRBV28
TGTGCCAGCAGCGTAGAAGGAGGGGGCGGGCAGCTGTTTTTT | CASSVEGGGGQLFF | TRBJ2-2 | - | - | TRBV9
TGTGCCAGCATTGGAACCGGGACTTACTACGAGCAGTACTTC | CASIGTGTYYEQYF | TRBJ2-7 | - | - | TRBV28
TGTGCCAGCAGTTTGGGGGGGGCTCCTTCACCCCTCCACTTT | CASSLGGAPSPLHF | TRBJ1-6 | - | - | TRBV27
TGTGCCAGCAGCCCCAGGGGGAACTCCTACAATGAGCAGTTCTTC | CASSPRGNSYNEQFF | TRBJ2-1 | TRBD1 | - | TRBV6-2/TRBV6-3
TGCGCCAGCAGCTTGCAGGGGTCATCTGGAAACACCATATATTTT | CASSLQGSSGNTIYF | TRBJ1-3 | - | - | TRBV5-1
TGTGCCATCAGGGGTTTGGCTAGCGGGGTCAGCTCCTACAATGAGCAGTTCTTC | CAIRGLASGVSSYNEQFF | TRBJ2-1 | TRBD2 | - | TRBV10-3
TGTGCCAGCAGCTTGGCGCTAGCGGGAGTTGGCGAGCAGTTCTTC | CASSLALAGVGEQFF | TRBJ2-1 | TRBD2 | - | TRBV5-6
TGTGCCAGTAGTATGGGGCAAGGCGGAGAGACCCAGTACTTC | CASSMGQGGETQYF | TRBJ2-5 | - | - | TRBV19
TGTGCCAGCAGTTTCGGGTCCCAGCCCCAGCATTTT | CASSFGSQPQHF | TRBJ1-5 | - | - | TRBV12-3/TRBV12-4
TGTGCCAGCAGCTCCGCGGGAACCCACTACGAGCAGTACTTC | CASSSAGTHYEQYF | TRBJ2-7 | - | - | TRBV7-9
TGTGCCAGCACCACGCTGGGGAGTGTGAACTATGGCTACACCTTC | CASTTLGSVNYGYTF | TRBJ1-2 | - | - | TRBV27
TGCGCCAGCAGCCAAGAAGCCTTTGGAACAGGGCGATTAGATACGCAGTATTTT | CASSQEAFGTGRLDTQYF | TRBJ2-3 | - | once | TRBV4-3
TGTGCCACCAGCAGAGTTGGAGGGGGGGCCTTCAATGAGCAGTTCTTC | CATSRVGGGAFNEQFF | TRBJ2-1 | - | once | TRBV15
TGTGCCAGCAGTGGACTAGCGGGGGGCACAGATACGCAGTATTTT | CASSGLAGGTDTQYF | TRBJ2-3 | TRBD2 | once | TRBV28
TGTGCCAGCAGCTTAGTTTCGACAGGGGACACTTTCTCCTACGAGCAGTACTTC | CASSLVSTGDTFSYEQYF | TRBJ2-7 | TRBD1 | once | TRBV7-2
TGTGCCAGCAGCTTAGTCTTTAACCGGGCTGGGGCCAACGTCCTGACTTTC | CASSLVFNRAGANVLTF | TRBJ2-6 | - | - | TRBV11-2
TGTGCCAGCAGCTTAGTAGGACTAGCCGTCAATGAGCAGTTCTTC | CASSLVGLAVNEQFF | TRBJ2-1 | TRBD2 | - | TRBV7-2
TGTGCCAGTAGTCCTAGGGGGAGCCTTACCTACGAGCAGTACTTC | CASSPRGSLTYEQYF | TRBJ2-7 | - | - | TRBV19
TGTGCCAGTAGTCTAGATGACTCCGGACTAGCAGAAGAGACCCAGTACTTC | CASSLDDSGLAEETQYF | TRBJ2-5 | TRBD2 | - | TRBV19
TGCGCCAGTGGAACTGGGGGACAGGGAATTTCTAACTATGGCTACACCTTC | CASGTGGQGISNYGYTF | TRBJ1-2 | TRBD1 | - | TRBV23-1
TGTGCCAGCAGTCCACCGGGACTAGCGGGAGATCGCCCATCCTACGAGCAGTACTTC | CASSPPGLAGDRPSYEQYF | TRBJ2-7 | TRBD2 | once | TRBV28
TGCAGCGTTGACGGGGCAGGGGCGGGTGGCTACACCTTC | CSVDGAGAGGYTF | TRBJ1-2 | - | - | TRBV29-1
TGTGCCAGCAGCTTGACAACAACCGGGACAGGGACCTACGAGCAGTACTTC | CASSLTTTGTGTYEQYF | TRBJ2-7 | TRBD1 | - | TRBV5-6
TGTGCCAGCAGCTTGCGGGGAGTATACAATGAGCAGTTCTTC | CASSLRGVYNEQFF | TRBJ2-1 | - | many | TRBV5-4
TGTGCCAGCAGCGGGACTGACAGGGGAATCGATGGCTACACCTTC | CASSGTDRGIDGYTF | TRBJ1-2 | TRBD1 | - | TRBV5-5
TGCGCCAGCAGCTTGGTTGGCGGATTGAACACTGAAGCTTTCTTT | CASSLVGGLNTEAFF | TRBJ1-1 | - | - | TRBV5-1
TGTGCCAGTGCCGGGGGTCTAGAGAGGGATACGCAGTATTTT | CASAGGLERDTQYF | TRBJ2-3 | - | - | TRBV2
TGTGCCAGCAGTAAGACCGGGACAGCTGACTACGAGCAGTACTTC | CASSKTGTADYEQYF | TRBJ2-7 | TRBD1 | - | TRBV6-5
TGTGCCAGCAGTTACAGCTGGAACACTGAAGCTTTCTTT | CASSYSWNTEAFF | TRBJ1-1 | - | - | TRBV6-6
TGCGCCAGCAGCCAGGACAGGGTGGGAAACATTCAGTACTTC | CASSQDRVGNIQYF | TRBJ2-4 | TRBD1 | - | TRBV5-1
TGCGCCAGCAGGATGCGAGCGGAAACCTACGAGCAGTACTTC | CASRMRAETYEQYF | TRBJ2-7 | - | few | TRBV5-1
TGTGCCAGCAGTTCTTGGCAGGGAACTGAAGCTTTCTTT | CASSSWQGTEAFF | TRBJ1-1 | - | once | TRBV27
TGTGCCAGCAGCCGCGGACAGGGGGTAAGCGAGCAGTACTTC | CASSRGQGVSEQYF | TRBJ2-7 | TRBD1 | - | TRBV6-5
TGTGCCAGCACCGGGACAGCAACTAATGAAAAACTGTTTTTT | CASTGTATNEKLFF | TRBJ1-4 | TRBD1 | - | TRBV2
TGCGCCAGCAGCCTCGGACACCTCCCTAGGAGTGGCAATGAGCAGTTCTTC | CASSLGHLPRSGNEQFF | TRBJ2-1 | - | - | TRBV10-1
TGCGCCAGCAGCTTAGGAGGGGTCGGAGATACGCAGTATTTT | CASSLGGVGDTQYF | TRBJ2-3 | - | once | TRBV5-1
TGTGCCAGCAGCTTACAGGGGGCCCCCGGAGAGACCCAGTACTTC | CASSLQGAPGETQYF | TRBJ2-5 | TRBD1 | - | TRBV5-4
TGTGCCAGCAGCCCCAGGGGGTACGAGCAGTACTTC | CASSPRGYEQYF | TRBJ2-7 | TRBD1 | - | TRBV3-1/TRBV3-2
TGCGCCAGCATCCCAACCTCAGGGGTGAGAACTGAAGCTTTCTTT | CASIPTSGVRTEAFF | TRBJ1-1 | - | few | TRBV5-1
TGTGCCAGCAGGCCCCAGCGGGGGGGTGACACCGGGGAGCTGTTTTTT | CASRPQRGGDTGELFF | TRBJ2-2 | TRBD2 | once | TRBV3-1/TRBV3-2
TGTGCCTGGAGAGTGACAGGGGGCCCCACCGGGGAGCTGTTTTTT | CAWRVTGGPTGELFF | TRBJ2-2 | TRBD1 | - | TRBV30
TGTGCCAGCAGCCAAGTCACAGATTATGCTGGAAACACCATATATTTT | CASSQVTDYAGNTIYF | TRBJ1-3 | - | - | TRBV4-2
TGTGCCACCAGTGACTCAGGTGCTGGCGCCTATGAGCAGTTCTTC | CATSDSGAGAYEQFF | TRBJ2-1 | - | - | TRBV24-1
TGTGCCAGCAGGGGGGTCCGTCAGGGGACGGAAGCTTTCTTT | CASRGVRQGTEAFF | TRBJ1-1 | - | - | TRBV2